One and the same sample provided the 9 T cell receptor beta chains below, sequenced in a study of blood T cell repertoires in COVID-19. Sequenced by immunoSEQ multiplex PCR; TCRdb stores in-frame clones only, minus some. The data contain over 85,000 clones, about 85% of them singletons. Sequencing used peripheral blood. These receptors came from a human donor in a cohort sampled during active COVID-19.

This clone showed up just once. Mismatch with germline at one junction end may stem from a read error. V usage is TRBV29-1 and J usage is TRBJ2-7; 10 bases fit TRBD2. The CDR3 is 13 residues long. In germline, CDR1 is SQVTM, CDR2 ANQGSEA. The CDR3 DNA reads as TGCAGCGTGGAAGCGGGAGGGGCCTACGAGCAGTACTTC. Residues: CSVEAGGAYEQYF.

This clone was detected once. The chain joins TRBV5-4 to TRBJ2-1, with D unresolved. With 3 bases removed from V and 7 bases from J, the gap between germline ends came to 8 bases. CDR3 length equals 12 residues. The germline V gene encodes CDR1 SGHNT and CDR2 YYREEE (reference sequence). The CDR3 is CASSSIRNEQFF. CDR3 nucleotides: TGTGCCAGCAGCTCTATAAGAAATGAGCAGTTCTTC.

The chain carries TRBV29-1 and TRBJ2-4, with 8 bases lining up with TRBD1. CDR3 size: 19 residues. Trimming took 3 bases from V and 0 from J; bases not matched to a gene: 16. Germline V lookup: CDR1 SQVTM, CDR2 ANQGSEA. CDR3 amino acids: CSVESSGTGLRLAKNIQYF. The CDR3 nucleotides are TGCAGCGTTGAGAGCTCCGGGACAGGCCTAAGATTAGCCAAAAACATTCAGTACTTC.

This clone has at least ten counts. This rearrangement joins TRBV5-4 to TRBJ2-3; 12 bases map to TRBD2. Germline V gene sequence: CDR1 SGHNT, CDR2 YYREEE (reference sequence). The CDR3 totals 16 residues. The trim removed 0 bases at V and 9 bases at J, leaving 8 bases unmatched. The CDR3 coding sequence is TGTGCCAGCAGCTTGGCCCGGACTAGCGGGGAGCTCACGCAGTATTTT. This gives the protein CASSLARTSGELTQYF. Looking up the rest from reference TRBV5-4 and TRBJ2-3 gives the full variable domain: ETGVTQSPTHLIKTRGQQVTLRCSSQSGHNTVSWYQQALGQGPQFIFQYYREEENGRGNFPPRFSGLQFPNYSSELNVNALELDDSALYLCASSLARTSGELTQYFGPGTRLTVL.

This clone was seen a single time. The chain uses TRBV5-1 and TRBJ2-2, with 7 bases matching TRBD1. The CDR3 sequence is 16 residues long. Trimming removed 1 base from V and 1 base from J; junction bases left unmatched: 4. Germline CDR1 reads SGHRS; CDR2 reads YFSETQ. The CDR3 reads CASSLSRTGNTGELFF. The DNA for the CDR3 is TGCGCCAGCAGCTTGTCTCGGACAGGGAACACCGGGGAGCTGTTTTTT.

The genes are TRBV27 and TRBJ2-1; 7 nucleotides match TRBD1. The CDR3 spans 15 residues. With 3 bases clipped from V and 3 bases from J, the junction kept 5 bases outside the gene matches. Per germline, CDR1 MNHEY and CDR2 SMNVEV (reference sequence). CDR3 sequence (DNA): TGTGCCAGCAGTTTGGGGACAGCTCACTACAATGAGCAGTTCTTC. As protein: CASSLGTAHYNEQFF.

The chain is built from TRBV28 and TRBJ2-1; the match to TRBD1 covers 10 bases. V was pared by 6 bases and J by 6 bases, with 11 bases of the junction left unmatched. Germline loops: CDR1 MDHEN, CDR2 SYDVKM. The CDR3 extends over 16 amino acids. The CDR3 protein is CASRATGQGFGNEQFF. CDR3 sequence (DNA): TGTGCCAGCAGAGCCACGGGACAGGGGTTTGGCAATGAGCAGTTCTTC. Drawing the rest from reference TRBV28 and TRBJ2-1, the complete variable domain is DVKVTQSSRYLVKRTGEKVFLECVQDMDHENMFWYRQDPGLGLRLIYFSYDVKMKEKGDIPEGYSVSREKKERFSLILESASTNQTSMYLCASRATGQGFGNEQFFGPGTRLTVL.

The V and J genes are TRBV19 and TRBJ2-1; D remains unclear. The V and J ends lost 1 base and 2 bases respectively, with 12 bases between them. The CDR3 contains 16 residues. Germline CDR1 and CDR2: LNHDA and SQIVND (reference sequence). The CDR3 DNA is TGTGCCAGTAGTATAGGGGTCAGGCGAGCCTACAATGAGCAGTTCTTC. Translated: CASSIGVRRAYNEQFF.

V usage is TRBV19 and J usage is TRBJ1-1; possibly TRBD1 for D (5 bases). V was cut by 7 bases and J by 5 bases, with 14 bases left in between. Looked up from germline, CDR1 is LNHDA and CDR2 is SQIVND (reference sequence). The CDR3 has 13 amino acids. The CDR3 sequence: CASKRGSRTEAFF. Here the CDR3 DNA reads TGTGCCAGTAAAAGGGGTTCTCGGACTGAAGCTTTCTTT.